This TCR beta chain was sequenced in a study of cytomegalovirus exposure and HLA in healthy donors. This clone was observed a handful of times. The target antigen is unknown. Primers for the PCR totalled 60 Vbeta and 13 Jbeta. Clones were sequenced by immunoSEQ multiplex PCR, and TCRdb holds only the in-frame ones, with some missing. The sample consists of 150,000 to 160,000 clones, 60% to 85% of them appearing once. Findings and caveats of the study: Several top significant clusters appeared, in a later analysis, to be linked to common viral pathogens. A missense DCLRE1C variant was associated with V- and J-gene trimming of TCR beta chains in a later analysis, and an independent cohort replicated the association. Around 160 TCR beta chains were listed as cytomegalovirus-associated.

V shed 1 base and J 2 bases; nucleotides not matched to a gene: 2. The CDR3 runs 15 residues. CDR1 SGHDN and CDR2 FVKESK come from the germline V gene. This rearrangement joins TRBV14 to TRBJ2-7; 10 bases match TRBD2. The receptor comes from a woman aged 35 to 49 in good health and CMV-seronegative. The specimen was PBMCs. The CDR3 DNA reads TGTGCCAGCAGCCAAGGACTAGCGGGCCCCTACGAGCAGTACTTC. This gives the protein CASSQGLAGPYEQYF.